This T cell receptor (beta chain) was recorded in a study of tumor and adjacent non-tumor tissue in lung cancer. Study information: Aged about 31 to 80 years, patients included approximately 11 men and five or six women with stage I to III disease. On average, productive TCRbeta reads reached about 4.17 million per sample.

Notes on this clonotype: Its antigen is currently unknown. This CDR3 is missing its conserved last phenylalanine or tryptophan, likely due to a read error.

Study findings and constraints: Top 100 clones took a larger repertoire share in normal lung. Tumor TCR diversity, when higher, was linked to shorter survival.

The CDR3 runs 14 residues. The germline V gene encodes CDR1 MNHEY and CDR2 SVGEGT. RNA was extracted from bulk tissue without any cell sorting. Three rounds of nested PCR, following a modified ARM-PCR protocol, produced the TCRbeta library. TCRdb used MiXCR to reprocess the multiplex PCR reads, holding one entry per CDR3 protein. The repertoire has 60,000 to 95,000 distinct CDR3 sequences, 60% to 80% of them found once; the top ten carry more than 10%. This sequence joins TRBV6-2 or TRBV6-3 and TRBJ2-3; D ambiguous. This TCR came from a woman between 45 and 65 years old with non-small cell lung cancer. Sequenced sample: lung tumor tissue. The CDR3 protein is CVSSSPRLGDTQYL. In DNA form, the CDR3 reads TGTGTCAGCAGTTCCCCCCGCCTCGGGGATACGCAGTATCTT.